The T cell receptor (beta chain) under discussion was sequenced for a study of regulatory T cells in long-lasting Graves disease. Germline CDR1 reads LNHDA; CDR2 reads SQIVND (reference sequence). This CDR3 is 16 amino acids long. V lost 6 bases and J lost 8; bases outside the gene matches: 9. iRepertoire HTBI primers and Arm-PCR of CDR3 regions built TCR beta libraries. TCRdb reanalysed the multiplex PCR reads using MiXCR and keeps one entry per CDR3 protein. This sample has 400,000 to 500,000 distinct CDR3 sequences; 15% occur once, and the top ten carry approximately 7.8%. Time point here: newly diagnosed GD, antithyroid drugs for less than 3 months. PBMC-extracted RNA yielded the TCR library. The sample was also reused in another study, on T cells in Graves' hyperthyroidism and ophthalmopathy.

The chain links TRBV19 to TRBJ2-2, with TRBD2 identical over 13 bases. This clonotype was sampled from a woman aged 40 to 50 with Graves disease. The sequencing here drew on peripheral blood mononuclear cells (PBMCs), taken at new diagnosis, from a patient treated with antithyroid drugs. The CDR3 reads CASRLSGTSGTGELFF. CDR3 DNA: TGTGCCAGTAGGCTCTCCGGGACTAGCGGGACGGGGGAGCTGTTTTTT.